These T cell receptor beta chains were read from a single sample in a study of early T cells in non-severe SARS-CoV-2 infection. TCRdb analysed the 5' RACE reads with MiXCR anew, one entry per CDR3 protein. The sample shows about 56,000 distinct CDR3 sequences, more than 13% of them seen only once. Sequences were derived from whole blood, sampled at baseline. The receptors come from an adult who was a healthcare worker with PCR-confirmed SARS-CoV-2 infection or an uninfected control (not recorded which). Each CDR3 is given with its conserved first and last residue. Expanded clones get a size class; other rows say once, few or many, or leave the size out.

CDR3aa: CASSLRGHPYEQYF
j_gene: TRBJ2-7
abundance: few
v_gene: TRBV12-3/TRBV12-4

CDR3aa: CASRPVNTGELFF
j_gene: TRBJ2-2
abundance: NA
v_gene: TRBV12-3/TRBV12-4

CDR3aa: CASCPGNEPNEQFF
j_gene: TRBJ2-1
abundance: NA
v_gene: TRBV5-1

CDR3aa: CASRRTAYNEQFF
j_gene: TRBJ2-1
abundance: few
v_gene: TRBV6-5

CDR3aa: CASSLYAGEGADTQYF
j_gene: TRBJ2-3
abundance: NA
v_gene: TRBV7-2

CDR3aa: CASSQLAGRTGELFF
j_gene: TRBJ2-2
abundance: NA
v_gene: TRBV5-1

CDR3aa: CSVEGGFGFSYEQYF
j_gene: TRBJ2-7
abundance: many
v_gene: TRBV29-1

CDR3aa: CASSRGQGVNTEAFF
j_gene: TRBJ1-1
abundance: NA
v_gene: TRBV4-1

CDR3aa: CASRSLADEQYF
j_gene: TRBJ2-7
abundance: NA
v_gene: TRBV2

CDR3aa: CASSHDYNEQFF
j_gene: TRBJ2-1
abundance: few
v_gene: TRBV3-1

CDR3aa: CASGPTGGTEAFF
j_gene: TRBJ1-1
abundance: NA
v_gene: TRBV12-5

CDR3aa: CASSQVSGVAKDTQYF
j_gene: TRBJ2-3
abundance: once
v_gene: TRBV4-2

CDR3aa: CAIRGGLGGTEAFF
j_gene: TRBJ1-1
abundance: few
v_gene: TRBV10-3

CDR3aa: CASSSTELSSYNEQFF
j_gene: TRBJ2-1
abundance: NA
v_gene: TRBV7-8

CDR3aa: CASSLLLSSYNEQFF
j_gene: TRBJ2-1
abundance: NA
v_gene: TRBV7-2

CDR3aa: CASSADRAGELFF
j_gene: TRBJ2-2
abundance: many
v_gene: TRBV18

CDR3aa: CASSFRDEQYF
j_gene: TRBJ2-7
abundance: NA
v_gene: TRBV28

CDR3aa: CASSHPRGGSSYNEQFF
j_gene: TRBJ2-1
abundance: NA
v_gene: TRBV4-1

CDR3aa: CSVVTSGGASYNEQFF
j_gene: TRBJ2-1
abundance: few
v_gene: TRBV29-1

CDR3aa: CASNRGVGETQYF
j_gene: TRBJ2-5
abundance: NA
v_gene: TRBV12-3/TRBV12-4

CDR3aa: CASSNRGQSYEQYF
j_gene: TRBJ2-7
abundance: NA
v_gene: TRBV7-8

CDR3aa: CASSLGAGNQETQYF
j_gene: TRBJ2-5
abundance: few
v_gene: TRBV5-1